Below, one TCR beta chain is given with its context. No antigen is known for it. No base-level quality is on record; no much larger clone is a single base apart. Library preparation used the immunoSEQ multiplex PCR assay. Held by TCRdb, this immuneACCESS table contains in-frame sequences only and omits some clones. Under half of the omission traces to an unresolved V gene where checked; the cause of the rest is unknown. The sample records 70,000 or so clones, roughly 84% of which are singletons. Clones ranked in the top ten supply under 30% of the sample. This sample is part of a study of control samples from healthy donors and cancer patients (dated by TCRdb to the early 2020s). At the junction V is shortened by 7 bases and J by 2 bases, with 24 bases in between. The CDR3 numbers 17 residues from cysteine through phenylalanine. Kept here is only the CDR3 DNA, which spans 51 bases and is read in frame from base 1. CDR1 and CDR2, per the germline V gene, are SGHVT and SQSDAQ.

Sequencing used blood. The clonotype originates from a man aged 45-65 years in good health. In this chain, TRBV7-4 is recombined with TRBJ2-7, with an unclear D gene assignment. The nucleotides are TGTGCCAGCACCAAAATCCTTGGGTCCGTGCAACCCTACGAGCAGTACTTC. The translation is CASTKILGSVQPYEQYF.